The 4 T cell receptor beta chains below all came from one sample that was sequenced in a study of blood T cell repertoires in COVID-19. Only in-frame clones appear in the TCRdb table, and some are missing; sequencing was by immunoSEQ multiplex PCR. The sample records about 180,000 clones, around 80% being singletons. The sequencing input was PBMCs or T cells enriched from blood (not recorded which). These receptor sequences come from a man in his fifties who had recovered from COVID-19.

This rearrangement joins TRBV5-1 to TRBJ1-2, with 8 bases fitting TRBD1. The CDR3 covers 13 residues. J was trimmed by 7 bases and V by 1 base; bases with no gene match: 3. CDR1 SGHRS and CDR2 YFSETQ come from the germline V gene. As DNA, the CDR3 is TGCGCCAGCAGCTTGTCAGGGGGCTCTGGCTACACCTTC. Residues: CASSLSGGSGYTF.

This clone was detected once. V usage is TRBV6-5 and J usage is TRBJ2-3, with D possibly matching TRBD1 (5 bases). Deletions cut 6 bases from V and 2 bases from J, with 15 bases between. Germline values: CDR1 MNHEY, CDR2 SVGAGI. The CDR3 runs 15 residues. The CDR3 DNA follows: TGTGCCAGCAGAGGCCAGGGCGTATACACAGATACGCAGTATTTT. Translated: CASRGQGVYTDTQYF.

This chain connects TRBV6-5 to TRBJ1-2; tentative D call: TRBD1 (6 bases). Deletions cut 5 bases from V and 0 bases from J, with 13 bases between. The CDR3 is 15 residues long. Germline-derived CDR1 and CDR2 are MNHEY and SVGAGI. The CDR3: CASSQWDTSNYGYTF. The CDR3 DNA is TGTGCCAGCAGTCAGTGGGACACATCTAACTATGGCTACACCTTC.

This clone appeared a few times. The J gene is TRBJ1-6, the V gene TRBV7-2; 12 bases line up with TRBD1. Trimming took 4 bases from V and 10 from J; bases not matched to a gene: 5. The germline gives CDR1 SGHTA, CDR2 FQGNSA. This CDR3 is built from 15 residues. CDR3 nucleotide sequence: TGTGCCAGCAGCTACGGGACAGGGGGCAGATCACCCCTCCACTTT. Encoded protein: CASSYGTGGRSPLHF.